These 6 T cell receptor beta chains originate from one sample sequenced in a study of regulatory T cells. Study-level results: In CD3G-deficient patients, conventional CD4+ T cells were enriched for hydrophobic CDR3 residues at positions 6 and 7.

Amplification used 52 TRBV primers and 13 TRBJ primers. Clones were sequenced by immunoSEQ multiplex PCR, and TCRdb holds only the in-frame ones, with some missing. The sample comprises about 35,000 clones, 89% of which are singletons, and 2% to 3% rests with the top ten. These receptors lack a known antigen. Input material: conventional CD4+ T cells sorted from blood. Source of these receptors: a person under 35 with CD3G deficiency.

The genes are TRBV11-2 and TRBJ2-1, with a possible D match to TRBD2 (5 bases). CDR1 and CDR2 (germline): SGHAT, FQNNGV. V was clipped by 4 bases and J by 7 bases, with 29 bases between them. CDR3 size: 19 residues. The CDR3 protein is CASSSLSYQTLTRGNEQFF. CDR3 nucleotides: TGTGCCAGCAGCTCATTGTCCTATCAGACCCTAACCCGCGGGAATGAGCAGTTCTTC.

V is TRBV11-2 and J is TRBJ1-6; 11 bases agree with TRBD1. Germline CDR1 SGHAT, CDR2 FQNNGV. V was pared by 4 bases and J by 9 bases, with 2 bases of the junction left unmatched. CDR3 size: 14 residues. The CDR3 sequence: CASSSGTGGSPLHF. DNA for the CDR3: TGTGCCAGCAGCTCCGGGACAGGGGGTTCACCCCTCCACTTT.

The rearrangement uses TRBV19 and TRBJ2-2; TRBD1 matches at 7 bases. Losses at the gene ends were 6 bases for V and 4 bases for J; bases not matched to a gene: 8. Germline V CDR1 and CDR2: LNHDA, SQIVND (reference sequence). The length of the CDR3 is 15 residues. The CDR3: CASRARQGGTGELFF. CDR3 DNA: TGTGCCAGTAGAGCAAGACAGGGTGGCACCGGGGAGCTGTTTTTT.

This chain connects TRBV5-1 to TRBJ2-5, with D tentatively TRBD1 (6 bases). The CDR3 runs 13 residues. Germline assignment: CDR1 SGHRS and CDR2 YFSETQ. The V and J ends lost 3 bases and 5 bases respectively, with 11 bases between them. The CDR3 bases are TGCGCCAGCAGCTCGGACAGCCCGGAGACCCAGTACTTC. This translates into CASSSDSPETQYF.

The gene calls are TRBV6-6 and TRBJ2-7; TRBD2 might be the D (6 bases). The CDR3 covers 12 residues. Looked up from germline, CDR1 is MNHNY and CDR2 is SVGAGI (reference sequence). Trimming took off 5 bases at V and 4 bases at J, with 9 bases between the two ends. CDR3 in amino acids: CASSRAGYEQYF. In nucleotides, the CDR3 is TGTGCCAGCAGTCGGGCGGGGTACGAGCAGTACTTC.

The J gene is TRBJ2-7, the V gene TRBV28, with 10 bases matching TRBD1. The CDR3 length is 14 residues. Trimming at V came to 9 bases and at J to 7 bases, leaving 12 bases not matched to a gene. Germline-derived CDR1 and CDR2 are MDHEN and SYDVKM. The CDR3 region is CASALRQGAGEQYF. For the CDR3, the DNA is TGTGCCAGTGCTCTCCGACAGGGGGCAGGAGAGCAGTACTTC.